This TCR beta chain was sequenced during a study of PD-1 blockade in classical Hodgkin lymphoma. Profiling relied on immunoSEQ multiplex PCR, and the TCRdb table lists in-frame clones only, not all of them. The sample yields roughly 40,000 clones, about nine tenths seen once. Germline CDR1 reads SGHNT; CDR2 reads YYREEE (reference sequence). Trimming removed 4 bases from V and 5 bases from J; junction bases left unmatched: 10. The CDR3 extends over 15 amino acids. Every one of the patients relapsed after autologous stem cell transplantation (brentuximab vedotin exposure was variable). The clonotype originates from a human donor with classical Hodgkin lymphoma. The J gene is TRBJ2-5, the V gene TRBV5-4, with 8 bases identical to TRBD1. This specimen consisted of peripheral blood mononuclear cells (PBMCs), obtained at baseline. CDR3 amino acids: CASSPPGQARETQYF. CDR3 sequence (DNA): TGTGCCAGCAGCCCGCCGGGACAGGCCAGGGAGACCCAGTACTTC.